This TCR beta chain was documented in a study of blood T cell repertoires in COVID-19. About the research overall: Acute-phase and convalescent COVID-19 samples originated in the United States, Italy and Spain. From T cells, B-cell-depleted T cells, or PBMCs came the material, which was cDNA or gDNA.

Germline loops: CDR1 SGHTA, CDR2 FQGNSA. This CDR3 contains 15 residues. V gave up 5 bases and J gave up 6 bases, with 20 bases separating them. Per the original methods: Estimation of nucleated cell counts relied on the amplification of reference gene primers. Sequenced by immunoSEQ multiplex PCR; TCRdb stores in-frame clones only, minus some. D and trimming were read from the DNA, whereas the V and J calls and clone size are those reported in that table. The data show about 220,000 clones, about 81% seen once. Enrollment of patients from Seattle took place during active infection, with longitudinal follow-up.

Sequencing used peripheral blood. The TCR originated in a woman aged 65 to 85 with COVID-19, enrolled during active disease. The rearrangement uses TRBV7-2 and TRBJ2-7; D is perhaps TRBD2 (6 bases). The CDR3 nucleotides are TGTGCCAGCAGCCCCTCCGCGTGGGGGGTGCGCGAGCAGTACTTC. The encoded protein is CASSPSAWGVREQYF. Using reference TRBV7-2 and TRBJ2-7 for the parts outside the CDR3, the full variable domain is GAGVSQSPSNKVTEKGKDVELRCDPISGHTALYWYRQSLGQGLEFLIYFQGNSAPDKSGLPSDRFSAERTGGSVSTLTIQRTQQEDSAVYLCASSPSAWGVREQYFGPGTRLTVT.